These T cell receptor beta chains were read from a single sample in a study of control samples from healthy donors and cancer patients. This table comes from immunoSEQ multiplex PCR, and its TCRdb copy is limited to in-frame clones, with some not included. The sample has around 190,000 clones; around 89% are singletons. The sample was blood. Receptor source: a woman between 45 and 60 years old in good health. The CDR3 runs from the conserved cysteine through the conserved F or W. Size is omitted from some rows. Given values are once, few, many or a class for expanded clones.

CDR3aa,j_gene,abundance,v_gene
CASRTESNQPQHF,TRBJ1-5,once,TRBV2
CASGLSQGGYTEAFF,TRBJ1-1,NA,TRBV12-5
CASSLLTGSNQPQHF,TRBJ1-5,few,TRBV7-6
CAISESAGSSYEQYF,TRBJ2-7,NA,TRBV10-3
CASSERGGTENYGYTF,TRBJ1-2,NA,TRBV6-1
CASSLQTGTAAEAFF,TRBJ1-1,NA,TRBV9
CASSDQGGGLTDTQYF,TRBJ2-3,few,TRBV2
CSVGNRGNTGELFF,TRBJ2-2,NA,TRBV29-1
CASSPSFGSGANVLTF,TRBJ2-6,NA,TRBV9
CASSGQGNTGELFF,TRBJ2-2,NA,TRBV7-2
CASSQIRDTQYF,TRBJ2-3,NA,TRBV3-1/TRBV3-2
CASSRRAVDTEAFF,TRBJ1-1,once,TRBV18
CASSPRPGTAYSGANVLTF,TRBJ2-6,once,TRBV6-2/TRBV6-3
CASSLSTGASSPDGYTF,TRBJ1-2,NA,TRBV9
CAWSGDTYEQYF,TRBJ2-7,NA,TRBV30
CASSPQGRRTAFF,TRBJ1-1,NA,TRBV6-5
CASREAGTVSGNTIYF,TRBJ1-3,NA,TRBV3-1/TRBV3-2
CASSGQRSNQPQHF,TRBJ1-5,NA,TRBV28